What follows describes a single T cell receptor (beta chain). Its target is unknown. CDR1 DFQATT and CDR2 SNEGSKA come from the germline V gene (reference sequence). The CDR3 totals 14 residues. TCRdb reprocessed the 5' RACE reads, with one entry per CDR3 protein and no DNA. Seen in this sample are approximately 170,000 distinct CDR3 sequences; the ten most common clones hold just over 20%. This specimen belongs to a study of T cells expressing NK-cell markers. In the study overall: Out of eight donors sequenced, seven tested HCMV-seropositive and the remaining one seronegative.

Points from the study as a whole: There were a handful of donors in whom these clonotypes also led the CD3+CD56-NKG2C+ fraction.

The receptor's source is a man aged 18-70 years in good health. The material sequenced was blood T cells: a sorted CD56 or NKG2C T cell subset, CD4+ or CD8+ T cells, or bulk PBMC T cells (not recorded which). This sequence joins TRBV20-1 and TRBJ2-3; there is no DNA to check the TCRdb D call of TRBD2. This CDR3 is CSADPGLETDTQYF.